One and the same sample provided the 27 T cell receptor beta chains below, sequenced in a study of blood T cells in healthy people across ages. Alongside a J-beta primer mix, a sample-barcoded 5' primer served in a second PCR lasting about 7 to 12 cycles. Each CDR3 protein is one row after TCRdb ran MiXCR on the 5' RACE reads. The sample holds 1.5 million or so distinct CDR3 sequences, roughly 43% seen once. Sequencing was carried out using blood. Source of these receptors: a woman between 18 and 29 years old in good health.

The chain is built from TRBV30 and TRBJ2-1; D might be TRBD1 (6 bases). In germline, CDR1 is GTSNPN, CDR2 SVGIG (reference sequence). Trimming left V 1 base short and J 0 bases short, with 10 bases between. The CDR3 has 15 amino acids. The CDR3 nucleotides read TGTGCCTGGAGTGCAGACAGGTACTCCTACAATGAGCAGTTCTTC. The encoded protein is CAWSADRYSYNEQFF.

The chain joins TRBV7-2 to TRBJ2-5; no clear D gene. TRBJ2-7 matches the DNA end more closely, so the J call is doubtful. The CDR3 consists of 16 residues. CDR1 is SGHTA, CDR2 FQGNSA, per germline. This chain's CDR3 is CASSLEWPGGTYEQYF. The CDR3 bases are TGTGCCAGCAGCTTAGAGTGGCCAGGTGGGACCTACGAGCAGTACTTC.

The CDR3 here is CASSLAGSSFHDEQFF. CDR3 sequence (DNA): TGTGCCAGCAGCTTGGCCGGGAGTTCCTTCCACGATGAGCAGTTCTTC. The chain carries TRBV7-9 and TRBJ2-1; D perhaps matches TRBD2 (6 bases). The CDR3 runs 16 residues. Germline values: CDR1 SEHNR, CDR2 FQNEAQ (reference sequence). Trimming took off 3 bases at V and 8 bases at J, with 20 bases between the two ends.

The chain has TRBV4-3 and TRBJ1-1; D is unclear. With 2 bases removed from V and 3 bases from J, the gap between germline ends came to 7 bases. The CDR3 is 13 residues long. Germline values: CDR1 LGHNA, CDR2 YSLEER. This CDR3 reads CASSQNGYTEAFF. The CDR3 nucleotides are TGCGCCAGCAGCCAAAACGGGTACACTGAAGCTTTCTTT.

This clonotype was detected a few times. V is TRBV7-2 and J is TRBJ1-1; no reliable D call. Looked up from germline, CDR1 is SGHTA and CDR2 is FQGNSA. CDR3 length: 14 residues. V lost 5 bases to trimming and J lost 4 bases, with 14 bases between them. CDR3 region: CASSPGPAGTEAFF. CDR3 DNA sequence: TGTGCCAGCAGCCCGGGCCCGGCGGGCACTGAAGCTTTCTTT.

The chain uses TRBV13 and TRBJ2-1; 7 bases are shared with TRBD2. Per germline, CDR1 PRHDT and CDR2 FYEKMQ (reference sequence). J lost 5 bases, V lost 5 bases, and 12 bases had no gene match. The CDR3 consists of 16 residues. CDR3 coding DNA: TGTGCCAGCAGCCCGAGGGGTAGCGGGCTCCACAATGAGCAGTTCTTC. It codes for CASSPRGSGLHNEQFF.

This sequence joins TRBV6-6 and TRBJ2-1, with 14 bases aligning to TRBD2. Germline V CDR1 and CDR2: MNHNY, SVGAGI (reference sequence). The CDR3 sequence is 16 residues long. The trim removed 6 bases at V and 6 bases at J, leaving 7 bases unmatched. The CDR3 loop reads CASRKGLAGDRNEQFF. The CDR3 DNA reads TGTGCCAGCAGAAAGGGACTAGCGGGAGATCGCAATGAGCAGTTCTTC.

Here the CDR3 reads CSVAGPTNEKLFF. The CDR3 nucleotides are TGCAGCGTGGCTGGGCCAACTAATGAAAAACTGTTTTTT. The V gene is TRBV29-1, the J gene TRBJ1-4; no clear D gene. V lost 6 bases to trimming and J lost 0 bases, with 8 bases between them. From germline, CDR1 is SQVTM and CDR2 ANQGSEA. CDR3 size: 13 residues.

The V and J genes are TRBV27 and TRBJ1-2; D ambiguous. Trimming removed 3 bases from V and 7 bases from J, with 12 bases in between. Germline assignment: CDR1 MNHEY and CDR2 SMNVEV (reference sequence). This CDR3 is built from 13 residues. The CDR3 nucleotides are TGTGCCAGCAGTTTTAATCCGAATGGTGGCTACACCTTC. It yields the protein CASSFNPNGGYTF.

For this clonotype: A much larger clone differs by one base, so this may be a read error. The CDR3 loop reads CANSPRDRRSDTQYF. The CDR3 nucleotides are TGTGCCAACAGTCCCCGGGACAGGAGATCAGATACGCAGTATTTT. The gene calls are TRBV2 and TRBJ2-3; 8 nucleotides align to TRBD1. The germline V gene encodes CDR1 SNHLY and CDR2 FYNNEI. This CDR3 region has 15 residues.

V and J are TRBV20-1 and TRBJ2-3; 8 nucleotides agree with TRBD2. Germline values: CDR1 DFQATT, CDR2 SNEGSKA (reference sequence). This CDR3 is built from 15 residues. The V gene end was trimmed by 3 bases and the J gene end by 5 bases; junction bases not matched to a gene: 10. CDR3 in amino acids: CSARGAREGQDTQYF. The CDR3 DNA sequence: TGCAGTGCTAGGGGGGCCCGGGAGGGCCAAGATACGCAGTATTTT.

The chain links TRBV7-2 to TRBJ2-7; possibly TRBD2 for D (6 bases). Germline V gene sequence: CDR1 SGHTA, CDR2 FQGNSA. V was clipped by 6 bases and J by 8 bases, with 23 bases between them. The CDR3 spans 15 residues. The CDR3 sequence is CASRGWHYPREKQYF. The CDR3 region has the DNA TGTGCCAGCAGGGGGTGGCACTACCCTCGGGAGAAGCAGTACTTC.

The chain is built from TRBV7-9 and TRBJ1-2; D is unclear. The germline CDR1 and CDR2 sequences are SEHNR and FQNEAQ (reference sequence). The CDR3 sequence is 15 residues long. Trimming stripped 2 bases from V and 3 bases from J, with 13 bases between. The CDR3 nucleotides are TGTGCCAGCAGCTTACCGGGAAATCGGTACTATGGCTACACCTTC. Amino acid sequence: CASSLPGNRYYGYTF.

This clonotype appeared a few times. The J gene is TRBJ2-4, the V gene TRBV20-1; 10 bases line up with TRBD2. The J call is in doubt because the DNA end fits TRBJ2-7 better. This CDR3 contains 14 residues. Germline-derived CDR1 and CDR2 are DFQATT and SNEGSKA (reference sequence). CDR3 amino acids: CSAPVSGRGYEQYF. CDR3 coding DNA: TGCAGTGCTCCAGTCAGCGGGAGGGGCTACGAGCAGTACTTC.

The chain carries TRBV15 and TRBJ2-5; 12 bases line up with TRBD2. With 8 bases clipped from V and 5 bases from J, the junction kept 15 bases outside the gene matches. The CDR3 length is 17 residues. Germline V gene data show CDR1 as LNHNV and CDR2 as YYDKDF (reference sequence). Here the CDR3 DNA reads TGTGCCACCGGCAACGACAAGACTAGCGGGAGCGGTGAGACCCAGTACTTC. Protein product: CATGNDKTSGSGETQYF.

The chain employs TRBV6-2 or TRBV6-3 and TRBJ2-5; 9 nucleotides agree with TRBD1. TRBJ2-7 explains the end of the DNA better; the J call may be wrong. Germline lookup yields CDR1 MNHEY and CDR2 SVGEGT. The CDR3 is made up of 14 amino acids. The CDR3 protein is CASRRGTGTYEQYF. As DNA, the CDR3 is TGTGCCAGCAGGCGAGGGACAGGGACCTACGAGCAGTACTTC.

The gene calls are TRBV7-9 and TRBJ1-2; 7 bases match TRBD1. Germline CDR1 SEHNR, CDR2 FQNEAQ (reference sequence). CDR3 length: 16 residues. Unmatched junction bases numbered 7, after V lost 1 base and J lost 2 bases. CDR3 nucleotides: TGTGCCAGCAGCTTAGTTTTCGGACAGGAGAACTATGGCTACACCTTC. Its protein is CASSLVFGQENYGYTF.

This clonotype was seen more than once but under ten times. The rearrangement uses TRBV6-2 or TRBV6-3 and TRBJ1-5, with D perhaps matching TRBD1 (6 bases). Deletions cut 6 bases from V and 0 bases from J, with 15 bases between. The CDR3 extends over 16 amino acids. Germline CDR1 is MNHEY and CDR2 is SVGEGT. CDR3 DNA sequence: TGTGCCAGCAGGATCTCAGGGGCCTATAGCAATCAGCCCCAGCATTTT. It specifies CASRISGAYSNQPQHF.

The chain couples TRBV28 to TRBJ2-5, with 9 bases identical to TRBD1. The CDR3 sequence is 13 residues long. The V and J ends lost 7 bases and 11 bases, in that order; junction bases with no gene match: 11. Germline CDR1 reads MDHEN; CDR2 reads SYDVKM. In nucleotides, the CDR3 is TGTGCCAGCAAGACAGGGGGACTTGGTGAGCAGTACTTC. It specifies CASKTGGLGEQYF.

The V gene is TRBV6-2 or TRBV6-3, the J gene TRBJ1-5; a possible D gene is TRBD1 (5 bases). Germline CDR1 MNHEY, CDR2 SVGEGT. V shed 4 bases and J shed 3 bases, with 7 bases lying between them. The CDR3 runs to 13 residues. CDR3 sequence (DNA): TGTGCCAGCAGTTGGACATTCAATCAGCCCCAGCATTTT. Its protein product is CASSWTFNQPQHF.

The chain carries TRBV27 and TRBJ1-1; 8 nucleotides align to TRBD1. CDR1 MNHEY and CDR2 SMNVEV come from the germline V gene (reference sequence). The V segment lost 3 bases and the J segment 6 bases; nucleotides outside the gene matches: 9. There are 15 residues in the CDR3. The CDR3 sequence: CASSFFSGGASEAFF. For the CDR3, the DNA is TGTGCCAGCAGTTTTTTCTCAGGGGGCGCCTCTGAAGCTTTCTTT.

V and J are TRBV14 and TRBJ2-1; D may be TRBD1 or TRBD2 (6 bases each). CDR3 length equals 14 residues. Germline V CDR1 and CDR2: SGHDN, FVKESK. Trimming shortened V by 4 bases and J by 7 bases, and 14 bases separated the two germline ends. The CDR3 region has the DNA TGTGCCAGCAGCCTCACGGAGGGGGGTAATGAGCAGTTCTTC. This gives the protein CASSLTEGGNEQFF. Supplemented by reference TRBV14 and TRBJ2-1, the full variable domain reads EAGVTQFPSHSVIEKGQTVTLRCDPISGHDNLYWYRRVMGKEIKFLLHFVKESKQDESGMPNNRFLAERTGGTYSTLKVQPAELEDSGVYFCASSLTEGGNEQFFGPGTRLTVL.

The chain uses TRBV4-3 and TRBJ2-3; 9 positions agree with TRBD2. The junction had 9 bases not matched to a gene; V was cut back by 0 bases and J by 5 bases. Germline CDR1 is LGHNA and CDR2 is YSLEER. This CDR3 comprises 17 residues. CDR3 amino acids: CASSQDRAGGPGDTQYF. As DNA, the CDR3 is TGCGCCAGCAGCCAAGATCGGGCGGGAGGGCCAGGAGATACGCAGTATTTT.

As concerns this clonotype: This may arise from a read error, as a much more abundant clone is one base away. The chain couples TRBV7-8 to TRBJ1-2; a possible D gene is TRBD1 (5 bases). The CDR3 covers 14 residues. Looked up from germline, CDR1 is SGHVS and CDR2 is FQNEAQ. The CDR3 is CAGSLPGVNYGYTF. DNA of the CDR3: TGTGCCGGCAGCTTACCGGGGGTGAACTATGGCTACACCTTC.

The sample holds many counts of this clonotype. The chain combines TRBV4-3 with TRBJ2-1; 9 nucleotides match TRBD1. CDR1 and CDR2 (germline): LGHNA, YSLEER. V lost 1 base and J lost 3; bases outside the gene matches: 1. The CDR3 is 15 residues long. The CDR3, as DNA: TGCGCCAGCAGCCAAGGGACAGGGGTCTACAATGAGCAGTTCTTC. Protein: CASSQGTGVYNEQFF.

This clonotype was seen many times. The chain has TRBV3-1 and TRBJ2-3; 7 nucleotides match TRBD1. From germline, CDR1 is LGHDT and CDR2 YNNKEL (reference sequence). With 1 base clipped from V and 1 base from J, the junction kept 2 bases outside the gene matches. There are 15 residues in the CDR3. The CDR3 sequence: CASSQGGQGTDTQYF. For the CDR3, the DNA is TGTGCCAGCAGCCAAGGAGGACAGGGCACAGATACGCAGTATTTT.

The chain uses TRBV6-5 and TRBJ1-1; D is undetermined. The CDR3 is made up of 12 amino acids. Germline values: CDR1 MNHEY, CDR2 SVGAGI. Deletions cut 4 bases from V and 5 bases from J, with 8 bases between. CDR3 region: CASSSPRTEAFF. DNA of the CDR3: TGTGCCAGCAGTTCGCCCAGGACTGAAGCTTTCTTT.